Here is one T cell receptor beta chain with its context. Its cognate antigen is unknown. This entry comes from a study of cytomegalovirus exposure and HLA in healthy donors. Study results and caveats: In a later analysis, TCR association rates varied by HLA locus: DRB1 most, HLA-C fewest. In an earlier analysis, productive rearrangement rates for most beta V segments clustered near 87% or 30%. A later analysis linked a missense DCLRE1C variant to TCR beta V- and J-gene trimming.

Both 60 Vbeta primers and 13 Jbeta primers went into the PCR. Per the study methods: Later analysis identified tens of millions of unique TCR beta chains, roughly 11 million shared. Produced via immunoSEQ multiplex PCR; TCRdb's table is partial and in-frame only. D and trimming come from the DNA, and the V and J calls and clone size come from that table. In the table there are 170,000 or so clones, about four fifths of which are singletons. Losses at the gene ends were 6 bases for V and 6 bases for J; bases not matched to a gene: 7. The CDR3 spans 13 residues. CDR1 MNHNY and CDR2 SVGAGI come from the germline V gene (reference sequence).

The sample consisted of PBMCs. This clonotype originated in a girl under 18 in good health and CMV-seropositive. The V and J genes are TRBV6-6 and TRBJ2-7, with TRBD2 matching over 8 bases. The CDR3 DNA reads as TGTGCCAGCAGAGCGGCGGGGGGCGGCGAGCAGTACTTC. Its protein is CASRAAGGGEQYF.